The present T cell receptor beta chain was sequenced within a study of cytotoxic CD8 clonotypes in ibrutinib-treated CLL. The study, taken as a whole, reports: Clonality was higher at ibrutinib response and returned toward baseline at progression. Stable or contracted on treatment, public clonotypes were also uncommon.

In regard to this clone: Its antigen is as yet unknown.

Germline V gene lookup returns CDR1 DFQATT and CDR2 SNEGSKA (reference sequence). The CDR3 is made up of 11 amino acids. The V and J ends lost 8 bases and 5 bases respectively, with 11 bases between them. The repertoire was sequenced with immunoSEQ multiplex PCR; TCRdb's copy has only in-frame clones and lacks some. This table holds about 70,000 clones, 90% found once. Sequenced here: PBMCs, sampled after 12 months of ibrutinib treatment. This sequence was found in a human donor with chronic lymphocytic leukemia. The V call is TRBV20-1, the J call TRBJ2-3; D remains unclear. CDR3 amino acids: CSCQNLDTQYF. Here the CDR3 DNA reads TGCAGTTGCCAGAACTTAGATACGCAGTATTTT.